The following is a T cell receptor (beta chain) sequence with its context. No antigen is known for it. The data stem from a study of cytomegalovirus exposure and HLA in healthy donors. Trimming took 3 bases from V and 5 from J; bases not matched to a gene: 11. Germline lookup yields CDR1 SGHTA and CDR2 FQGNSA. The CDR3 extends over 16 amino acids. Both 60 Vbeta primers and 13 Jbeta primers went into the PCR. Assay: immunoSEQ multiplex PCR; the TCRdb copy retains only in-frame clones and omits some. This table holds some 110,000 clones, about 72% found once. Findings of the study overall: Within an earlier analysis, most TCR beta V segments proved productive either about 90% or about 30% of the time. Reportedly, TCR beta sequences accurately predicted HLA-A and HLA-B alleles in most subjects.

The receptor's source is a man aged 50 to 60 in good health and CMV-seropositive. The J gene is TRBJ2-7, the V gene TRBV7-2, with 9 positions matching TRBD1. Sequenced: PBMCs. For the CDR3, the DNA is TGTGCCAGCAGCTTGGCCCTGATGGGACAGGGTGACGAGCAGTACTTC. Its protein product is CASSLALMGQGDEQYF.